The rows below give T cell receptor beta chains drawn from one sample of a study of type 1 regulatory T cells. No antigen has been identified for these receptors. Each CDR3 protein gets one entry after TCRdb re-called the reads with MiXCR. The table has about 62,000 distinct CDR3 sequences, 62% seen once; the top ten hold 1.5% to 2%. The sample was cultured non-Tr1 T cells, either the whole culture or a sorted T cell fraction (not recorded which). The receptors were sampled from a human donor in good health. Both conserved end residues are part of each CDR3. The D gene is left open where the match is weak. The size field is filled for only some rows; it gives once, few, many or a size class.

abundance: -; len: 14; v_gene: TRBV2; d_gene: -; j_gene: TRBJ2-2; CDR3aa: CASSEAGRTGELFF; CDR3nt: TGTGCCAGCAGTGAAGCCGGGCGCACCGGGGAGCTGTTTTTT
abundance: -; len: 11; v_gene: TRBV29-1; d_gene: -; j_gene: TRBJ1-2; CDR3aa: CSVRGNYGYTF; CDR3nt: TGCAGCGTCAGGGGCAACTATGGCTACACCTTC
abundance: few; len: 16; v_gene: TRBV7-8; d_gene: -; j_gene: TRBJ2-2; CDR3aa: CASSLLGGSTGGELFF; CDR3nt: TGTGCCAGCAGCTTATTGGGGGGGAGCACAGGGGGGGAGCTGTTTTTT
abundance: -; len: 14; v_gene: TRBV27; d_gene: -; j_gene: TRBJ2-3; CDR3aa: CASSLGSATDTQYF; CDR3nt: TGTGCCAGCAGTCTAGGGAGCGCCACAGATACGCAGTATTTT
abundance: -; len: 15; v_gene: TRBV6-5; d_gene: -; j_gene: TRBJ2-7; CDR3aa: CASSLYRDSPREQYF; CDR3nt: TGTGCCAGCAGTTTGTACAGGGATTCACCGAGGGAGCAGTACTTC
abundance: -; len: 14; v_gene: TRBV12-5; d_gene: -; j_gene: TRBJ1-1; CDR3aa: CASGYLPGDTEAFF; CDR3nt: TGTGCTAGTGGTTACCTACCGGGGGACACTGAAGCTTTCTTT
abundance: -; len: 18; v_gene: TRBV7-2; d_gene: TRBD2; j_gene: TRBJ2-3; CDR3aa: CASSLELAGASSTDTQYF; CDR3nt: TGTGCCAGCAGCCTCGAGTTAGCGGGAGCCTCTAGCACAGATACGCAGTATTTT
abundance: -; len: 15; v_gene: TRBV6-5; d_gene: TRBD1; j_gene: TRBJ2-7; CDR3aa: CASSYKQGQVTGEYF; CDR3nt: TGTGCCAGCAGTTACAAGCAGGGTCAAGTAACAGGGGAGTACTTC
abundance: few; len: 16; v_gene: TRBV7-2; d_gene: TRBD2; j_gene: TRBJ2-1; CDR3aa: CASSGGGLAGRNEQFF; CDR3nt: TGTGCCAGCAGCGGGGGGGGACTAGCGGGTCGCAATGAGCAGTTCTTC
abundance: few; len: 13; v_gene: TRBV18; d_gene: -; j_gene: TRBJ2-7; CDR3aa: CASSPSSRDEQYF; CDR3nt: TGTGCCAGCTCACCCTCCTCTCGTGACGAGCAGTACTTC
abundance: -; len: 14; v_gene: TRBV12-3/TRBV12-4; d_gene: -; j_gene: TRBJ1-4; CDR3aa: CASSPGQSNEKLFF; CDR3nt: TGTGCCAGCAGCCCAGGACAGTCTAATGAAAAACTGTTTTTT
abundance: -; len: 11; v_gene: TRBV3-1; d_gene: -; j_gene: TRBJ2-2; CDR3aa: CASSQVGELFF; CDR3nt: TGTGCCAGCAGCCAGGTCGGGGAGCTGTTTTTT
abundance: few; len: 15; v_gene: TRBV10-1; d_gene: -; j_gene: TRBJ2-1; CDR3aa: CASRPGINRWDEQFF; CDR3nt: TGCGCCAGCAGGCCCGGGATAAATCGATGGGATGAGCAGTTCTTC
abundance: once; len: 13; v_gene: TRBV6-5; d_gene: -; j_gene: TRBJ1-6; CDR3aa: CASRAGPNSPLHF; CDR3nt: TGTGCCAGCCGGGCAGGGCCGAATTCACCCCTCCACTTT
abundance: many; len: 16; v_gene: TRBV5-1; d_gene: TRBD2; j_gene: TRBJ2-1; CDR3aa: CASSLTSGTTVNEQFF; CDR3nt: TGCGCCAGCAGCTTGACTAGCGGAACAACGGTTAATGAGCAGTTCTTC
abundance: -; len: 15; v_gene: TRBV15; d_gene: -; j_gene: TRBJ1-6; CDR3aa: CATSRGNLNNSPLHF; CDR3nt: TGTGCCACCAGCAGAGGGAACTTAAATAATTCACCCCTCCACTTT
abundance: -; len: 19; v_gene: TRBV15; d_gene: -; j_gene: TRBJ1-5; CDR3aa: CATSRDSEAYGKDNQPQHF; CDR3nt: TGTGCCACCAGCAGAGATTCAGAGGCGTACGGAAAAGACAATCAGCCCCAGCATTTT
abundance: -; len: 13; v_gene: TRBV6-1; d_gene: TRBD2; j_gene: TRBJ2-3; CDR3aa: CAGHSGRWDTQYF; CDR3nt: TGTGCCGGACATAGCGGGAGATGGGATACGCAGTATTTT
abundance: -; len: 13; v_gene: TRBV20-1; d_gene: TRBD2; j_gene: TRBJ2-7; CDR3aa: CSATGRNIYEQYF; CDR3nt: TGCAGTGCTACCGGGAGGAATATCTACGAGCAGTACTTC
abundance: -; len: 15; v_gene: TRBV4-3; d_gene: TRBD2; j_gene: TRBJ2-1; CDR3aa: CASSQDTAGGNEQFF; CDR3nt: TGCGCCAGCAGCCAAGATACAGCGGGAGGGAATGAGCAGTTCTTC
abundance: -; len: 17; v_gene: TRBV20-1; d_gene: -; j_gene: TRBJ2-2; CDR3aa: CSALPNSGRLNTGELFF; CDR3nt: TGCAGTGCACTCCCAAACAGCGGGCGTTTGAACACCGGGGAGCTGTTTTTT
abundance: -; len: 13; v_gene: TRBV12-3/TRBV12-4; d_gene: -; j_gene: TRBJ2-5; CDR3aa: CASSASAQETQYF; CDR3nt: TGTGCCAGCAGCGCTAGCGCACAAGAGACCCAGTACTTC
abundance: few; len: 13; v_gene: TRBV20-1; d_gene: TRBD2; j_gene: TRBJ2-7; CDR3aa: CSARGGSVGEQYF; CDR3nt: TGCAGTGCTAGAGGCGGGAGTGTGGGGGAGCAGTACTTC
abundance: -; len: 14; v_gene: TRBV28; d_gene: -; j_gene: TRBJ2-4; CDR3aa: CASSDASAQNIQYF; CDR3nt: TGTGCCAGCAGTGACGCCTCCGCCCAAAACATTCAGTACTTC
abundance: many; len: 14; v_gene: TRBV7-9; d_gene: -; j_gene: TRBJ2-3; CDR3aa: CASSPQSVPDTQYF; CDR3nt: TGTGCCAGCAGCCCCCAGTCGGTCCCAGATACGCAGTATTTT
abundance: -; len: 15; v_gene: TRBV7-9; d_gene: TRBD2; j_gene: TRBJ2-4; CDR3aa: CASSLAGAGKNIQYF; CDR3nt: TGTGCCAGCAGTTTAGCGGGAGCTGGGAAAAACATTCAGTACTTC
abundance: -; len: 12; v_gene: TRBV12-3/TRBV12-4; d_gene: -; j_gene: TRBJ2-7; CDR3aa: CASSPPGYEQYF; CDR3nt: TGTGCCAGCAGCCCTCCAGGGTACGAGCAGTACTTC
abundance: -; len: 15; v_gene: TRBV20-1; d_gene: -; j_gene: TRBJ2-2; CDR3aa: CSASVSGPNTGELFF; CDR3nt: TGCAGTGCTAGCGTCAGCGGGCCGAACACCGGGGAGCTGTTTTTT
abundance: -; len: 15; v_gene: TRBV12-3/TRBV12-4; d_gene: TRBD1; j_gene: TRBJ1-2; CDR3aa: CASSFGTAGSYGYTF; CDR3nt: TGTGCCAGCAGTTTTGGGACAGCCGGGAGTTATGGCTACACCTTC